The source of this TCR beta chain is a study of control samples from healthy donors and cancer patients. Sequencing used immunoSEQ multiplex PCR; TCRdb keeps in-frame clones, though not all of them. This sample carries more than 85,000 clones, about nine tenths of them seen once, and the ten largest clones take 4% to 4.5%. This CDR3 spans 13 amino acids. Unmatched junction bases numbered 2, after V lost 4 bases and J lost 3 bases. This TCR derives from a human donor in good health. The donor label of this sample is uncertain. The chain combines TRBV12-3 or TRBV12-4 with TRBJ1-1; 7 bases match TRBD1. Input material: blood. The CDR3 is CASSSQGYTEAFF. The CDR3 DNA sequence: TGTGCCAGCAGTTCACAGGGGTACACTGAAGCTTTCTTT.